A selection of T cell receptor beta chains follows, all from one sample in a study of blood T cell repertoires in COVID-19. Data came from immunoSEQ multiplex PCR; TCRdb stores just in-frame clones and leaves some out. The data contain a few hundred thousand clones, about 90% of them singletons. Source material: peripheral blood. Every receptor here comes from a woman aged 25-40 years with COVID-19, enrolled during active disease. Each CDR3 is given with its conserved first and last residue. A D gene is named only where the DNA matches it firmly. Clone size, where shown, is once, few, many, or a class for clones that have expanded.

d_call,j_call,v_call,clone_size,cdr3_nt,cdr3_aa
-,TRBJ1-6,TRBV25-1,-,TGTGCCAGCAGTGAATTCGAACAGGGCGATTCACCCCTCCACTTT,CASSEFEQGDSPLHF
-,TRBJ1-4,TRBV6-5,-,TGTGCCAGCAGTTCCCGAGCTAACAGGGTAAACGAAAAACTGTTTTTT,CASSSRANRVNEKLFF
-,TRBJ1-5,TRBV6-2/TRBV6-3,-,TGTGCCAGCAGCACCGCCGGGAACAATCAGCCCCAGCATTTT,CASSTAGNNQPQHF
-,TRBJ1-2,TRBV10-2,-,TGCGCCAGCAGCTCTGGGGGGGCGGCTAACTATGGCTACACCTTC,CASSSGGAANYGYTF
-,TRBJ1-1,TRBV24-1,-,TGTGCCGTTAGGGGGGGCGCGGTTGAAGCTTTCTTT,CAVRGGAVEAFF
TRBD2,TRBJ2-5,TRBV29-1,-,TGCAGCGTTGCGGGGGGCCAAGAGACCCAGTACTTC,CSVAGGQETQYF
-,TRBJ1-1,TRBV6-5,few,TGTGCCAGCAAGAGGGGCCGCGGGGGGACTGAAGCTTTCTTT,CASKRGRGGTEAFF
-,TRBJ1-2,TRBV29-1,-,TGCAGCGCCGAGATGAGCTATGGCTACACCTTC,CSAEMSYGYTF
-,TRBJ1-5,TRBV6-2/TRBV6-3,-,TGTGCCAGCAGTTTTTATAGCAATCAGCCCCAGCATTTT,CASSFYSNQPQHF
TRBD1,TRBJ2-7,TRBV4-1,-,TGCGCCAGCAGCCAGCGTACTGGGCTAGGGACAGGGGTGGGTGAGCAGTACTTC,CASSQRTGLGTGVGEQYF
TRBD1,TRBJ2-2,TRBV5-4,-,TGTGCCAGCAGCTTAGGGACAGGGGTAAACACCGGGGAGCTGTTTTTT,CASSLGTGVNTGELFF